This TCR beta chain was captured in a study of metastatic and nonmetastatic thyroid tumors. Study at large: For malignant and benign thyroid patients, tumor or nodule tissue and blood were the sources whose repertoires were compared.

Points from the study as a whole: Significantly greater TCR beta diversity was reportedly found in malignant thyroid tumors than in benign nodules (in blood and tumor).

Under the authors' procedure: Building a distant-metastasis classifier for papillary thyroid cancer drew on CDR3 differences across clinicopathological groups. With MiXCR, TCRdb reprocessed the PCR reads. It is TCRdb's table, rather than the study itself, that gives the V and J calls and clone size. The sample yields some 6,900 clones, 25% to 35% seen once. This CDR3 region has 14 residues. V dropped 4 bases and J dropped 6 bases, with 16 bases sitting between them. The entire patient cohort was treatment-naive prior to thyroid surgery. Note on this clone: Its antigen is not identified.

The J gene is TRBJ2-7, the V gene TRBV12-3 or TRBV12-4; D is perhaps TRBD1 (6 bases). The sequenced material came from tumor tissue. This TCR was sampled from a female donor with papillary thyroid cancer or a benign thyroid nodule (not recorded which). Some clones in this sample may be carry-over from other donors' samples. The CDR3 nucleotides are TGTGCCAGCAGTTGGGGACACACTCTGGCCGAGCAGTACTTC. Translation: CASSWGHTLAEQYF.